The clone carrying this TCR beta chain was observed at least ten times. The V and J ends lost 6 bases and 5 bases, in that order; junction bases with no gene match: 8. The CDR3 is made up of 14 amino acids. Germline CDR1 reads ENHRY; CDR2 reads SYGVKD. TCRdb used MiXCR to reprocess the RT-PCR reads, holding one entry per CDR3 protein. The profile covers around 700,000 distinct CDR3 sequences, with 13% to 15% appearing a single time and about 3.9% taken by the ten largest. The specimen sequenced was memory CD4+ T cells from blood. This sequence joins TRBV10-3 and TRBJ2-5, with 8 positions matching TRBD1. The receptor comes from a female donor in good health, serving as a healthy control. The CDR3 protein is CAIRAGQGGETQYF. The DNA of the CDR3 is TGTGCCATCAGAGCCGGACAGGGCGGGGAGACCCAGTACTTC.